What follows are 3 T cell receptor beta chains derived from one specimen sequenced in a study of OX40 agonist ivuxolimab in advanced cancers. Sequencing was performed with immunoSEQ multiplex PCR; in TCRdb, only in-frame clones are kept and a portion is missing. The sample has about 66,000 clones, around 85% seen once. The sequencing here drew on CD4+ or CD8+ T cells sorted from blood, taken in a trial of the OX40 agonist ivuxolimab. The receptor source for this set is an adult with an advanced solid tumor such as melanoma, head and neck, liver or kidney cancer.

The J gene is TRBJ1-2, the V gene TRBV5-1, with 7 bases that match TRBD1. Germline-derived CDR1 and CDR2 are SGHRS and YFSETQ. The CDR3 is made up of 15 amino acids. V was clipped by 0 bases and J by 5 bases; unmatched bases: 7. The CDR3 region has the DNA TGCGCCAGCAGCTTGGGACAGGGTCGGGGGTATGGCTACACCTTC. Its protein product is CASSLGQGRGYGYTF.

Of note for this clone: Other DNA sequences in this specimen translate into the identical CDR3. This sequence joins TRBV27 and TRBJ1-5, with D perhaps matching TRBD1 (5 bases). CDR1 MNHEY and CDR2 SMNVEV come from the germline V gene (reference sequence). The length of the CDR3 is 14 residues. V was cut by 5 bases and J by 3 bases, with 11 bases left in between. The CDR3 DNA is TGTGCCAGCAGTCCGGGGCAGTACAATCAGCCCCAGCATTTT. Protein sequence: CASSPGQYNQPQHF.

This CDR3 is CASPRTSGRTVETQYF. In DNA, the CDR3 is TGTGCCAGCCCCAGGACTAGCGGTAGGACGGTCGAGACCCAGTACTTC. V is TRBV27 and J is TRBJ2-5; 10 positions agree with TRBD2. The V and J ends lost 8 bases and 5 bases, in that order; junction bases with no gene match: 14. This CDR3 comprises 16 residues. Germline V gene sequence: CDR1 MNHEY, CDR2 SMNVEV (reference sequence).